Reported below is one T cell receptor beta chain. The entry originates in a study of neoadjuvant anti-PD-1 for oral cavity cancer. Across the study: Before surgery, most patients got three to four biweekly 3 mg/kg nivolumab doses.

Per the germline V gene, CDR1 is MNHEY and CDR2 is SMNVEV (reference sequence). The CDR3 runs to 15 residues. Trimming removed 5 bases at V and 6 bases at J, with 18 bases between. Repertoires were generated with immunoSEQ multiplex PCR, while TCRdb's copy carries only in-frame clones and drops some. The data contain approximately 67,000 clones, around 82% of them singletons. This sequence was found in a person aged 40 to 85 with oral cavity squamous cell carcinoma. This sample comprised PBMCs, obtained before nivolumab (anti-PD-1) treatment. This sequence joins TRBV27 and TRBJ2-3; a possible D gene is TRBD2 (6 bases). The DNA for the CDR3 is TGTGCCAGCAGTGCGCCGGGACTCCCAGCGGATACGCAGTATTTT. It specifies CASSAPGLPADTQYF.